This TCR beta chain originates from a study of T cells expressing NK-cell markers. Regarding the study as a whole: Dominance of the CD3+CD56-NKG2C+ fraction by these clonotypes also held in several donors.

The CDR3 runs to 16 residues. Germline values: CDR1 SGHTA, CDR2 FQGTGA. Points on this clonotype: Its antigen is currently unknown.

TCR beta cDNA was made by 5'RACE template switching with UMIs. Using the 5' RACE reads, TCRdb records one entry per CDR3 protein without DNA. The sample's table shows around 380,000 distinct CDR3 sequences. Sequenced material: blood T cells: a sorted CD56 or NKG2C T cell subset, CD4+ or CD8+ T cells, or bulk PBMC T cells (not recorded which). This sequence originates from a woman in her 50s in good health. The chain combines TRBV7-3 with TRBJ2-1; TCRdb outputs TRBD2, but without DNA this stays unchecked. The CDR3: CASSPTSGTHYNEQFF.